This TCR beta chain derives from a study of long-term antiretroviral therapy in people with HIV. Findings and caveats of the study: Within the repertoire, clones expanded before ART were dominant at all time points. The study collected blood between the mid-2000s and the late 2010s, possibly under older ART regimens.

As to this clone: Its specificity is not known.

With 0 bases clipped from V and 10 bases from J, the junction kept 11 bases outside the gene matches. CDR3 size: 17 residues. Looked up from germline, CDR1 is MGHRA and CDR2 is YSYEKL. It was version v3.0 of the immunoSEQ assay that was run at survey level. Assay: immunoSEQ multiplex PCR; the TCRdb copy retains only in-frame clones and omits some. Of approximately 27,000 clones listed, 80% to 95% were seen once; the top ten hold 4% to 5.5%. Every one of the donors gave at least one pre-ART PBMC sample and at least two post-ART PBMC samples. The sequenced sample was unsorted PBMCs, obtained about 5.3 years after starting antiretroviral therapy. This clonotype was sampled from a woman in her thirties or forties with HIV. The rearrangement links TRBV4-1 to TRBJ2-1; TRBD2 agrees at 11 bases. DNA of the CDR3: TGCGCCAGCAGCCAAGAGTCCGGTAGCGGGGGGGTCTGGGAGCAGTTCTTC. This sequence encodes CASSQESGSGGVWEQFF.